Listed below are T cell receptor beta chains from one sample, sequenced in a study of cytomegalovirus exposure and HLA in healthy donors. Clones were sequenced by immunoSEQ multiplex PCR, and TCRdb holds only the in-frame ones, with some missing. This sample has 80,000 to 95,000 clones, with roughly three fifths found just once. The sample was PBMCs. The receptors come from a woman aged 25 to 45 in good health and CMV-seronegative. Each CDR3 is given with its conserved first and last residue. The order of the fields is CDR3 protein, CDR3 DNA, D gene, V gene, J gene, clone size. D genes are given only for firm matches. Clone size is not always given. Where it is, it says once, few, many or a class for expanded clones.

CASSQVRDRVATQYF	TGCGCCAGCAGCCAAGTTCGGGACAGGGTTGCGACCCAGTACTTC	TRBD1	TRBV4-3	TRBJ2-5	few
CSVAGRAGGEQFF	TGCAGCGTTGCCGGGAGGGCCGGAGGTGAGCAGTTCTTC	TRBD2	TRBV29-1	TRBJ2-1	few
CASSLREGQPQHF	TGTGCCAGCAGCTTACGGGAAGGGCAGCCCCAGCATTTT	.	TRBV7-9	TRBJ1-5	.
CAISESTGGTEAFF	TGTGCCATCAGTGAGTCGACAGGGGGCACTGAAGCTTTCTTT	TRBD1	TRBV10-3	TRBJ1-1	.
CATSRPQGKETQYF	TGTGCCACCAGCAGGCCCCAGGGAAAAGAGACCCAGTACTTC	.	TRBV15	TRBJ2-5	.
CASITAGGSYEQYF	TGTGCCAGCATCACAGCGGGAGGGTCCTACGAGCAGTACTTC	TRBD2	TRBV28	TRBJ2-7	few
CASSSGRDIAYTIYF	TGTGCCAGCAGCTCTGGTCGGGACATTGCCTACACCATATATTTT	.	TRBV7-6	TRBJ1-3	few
CASRNDGGARGQFF	TGTGCCAGTAGGAATGATGGCGGGGCAAGGGGGCAGTTCTTC	.	TRBV19	TRBJ2-1	.
CASKELAGDTGELFF	TGTGCCAGCAAGGAACTAGCGGGAGACACCGGGGAGCTGTTTTTT	TRBD2	TRBV9	TRBJ2-2	.
CASSVTGNTEAFF	TGTGCCAGCAGCGTAACAGGGAACACTGAAGCTTTCTTT	.	TRBV9	TRBJ1-1	.
CASSNRVTEAFF	TGTGCCAGCAGCAACAGGGTTACTGAAGCTTTCTTT	.	TRBV7-8	TRBJ1-1	.
CASSRGQGGIGELFF	TGTGCCAGCAGCCGGGGACAGGGCGGTATCGGGGAGCTGTTTTTT	TRBD1	TRBV11-3	TRBJ2-2	.
CASSYSKQGVGTEAFF	TGTGCCAGCAGTTACTCGAAGCAAGGGGTTGGCACTGAAGCTTTCTTT	.	TRBV6-5	TRBJ1-1	.
CSVSQAEAFF	TGCAGCGTTTCGCAAGCAGAAGCTTTCTTT	.	TRBV29-1	TRBJ1-1	.
CASSMRTERAFF	TGTGCCAGCAGCATGAGGACAGAAAGAGCTTTCTTT	.	TRBV7-9	TRBJ1-1	few
CATQGTVMNTEAFF	TGTGCCACCCAAGGGACAGTTATGAACACTGAAGCTTTCTTT	TRBD1	TRBV25-1	TRBJ1-1	.
CASSPLRDTQYF	TGTGCCAGCAGCCCCCTCCGAGATACGCAGTATTTT	.	TRBV14	TRBJ2-3	.
CASSAFDRVGNTEAFF	TGTGCCAGCAGCGCCTTTGACAGGGTGGGCAACACTGAAGCTTTCTTT	TRBD1	TRBV9	TRBJ1-1	few
CASQRLTGGQPQHF	TGTGCCAGTCAGCGCCTTACAGGGGGTCAGCCCCAGCATTTT	TRBD1	TRBV6-5	TRBJ1-5	few
CASSLALGQGRNSPLHF	TGCGCCAGCAGCTTGGCCCTCGGACAGGGGAGGAATTCACCCCTCCACTTT	TRBD1	TRBV5-1	TRBJ1-6	.
CASRDRGINAEAFF	TGCGCCAGCAGGGACAGGGGGATAAACGCTGAAGCTTTCTTT	TRBD1	TRBV5-1	TRBJ1-1	.
CASSLGYGGARNSPLHF	TGCGCCAGCAGCTTGGGCTATGGGGGGGCCAGGAATTCACCCCTCCACTTT	.	TRBV5-1	TRBJ1-6	.
CASSSYRGSYEQYF	TGTGCCAGCAGCTCCTACAGGGGGTCGTACGAGCAGTACTTC	TRBD1	TRBV2	TRBJ2-7	.
CASSLAPPADNEQFF	TGTGCCAGCAGCTTAGCCCCTCCAGCGGACAATGAGCAGTTCTTC	.	TRBV7-9	TRBJ2-1	.
CVPVNRDRGFYGYTF	TGCGTCCCAGTAAATCGGGACAGGGGGTTTTATGGCTACACCTTC	TRBD1	TRBV10-2	TRBJ1-2	once
CASSLRDWDLNEQFF	TGTGCCAGTAGTCTACGGGACTGGGACCTAAATGAGCAGTTCTTC	.	TRBV19	TRBJ2-1	once
CSAGQFQETQYF	TGCAGCGCGGGACAGTTCCAAGAGACCCAGTACTTC	TRBD1	TRBV29-1	TRBJ2-5	.
CASSFAIGNTEAFF	TGTGCCAGCAGCTTTGCGATCGGGAACACTGAAGCTTTCTTT	.	TRBV11-2	TRBJ1-1	few
CASSYREGDQPQHF	TGTGCCAGCAGTTACAGGGAGGGAGATCAGCCCCAGCATTTT	.	TRBV6-5	TRBJ1-5	.
CASRPRPRTVQETQYF	TGTGCCAGCAGACCGCGACCCAGGACAGTCCAAGAGACCCAGTACTTC	.	TRBV11-2	TRBJ2-5	.
CASSLRETYEQYF	TGTGCCAGCAGTTTACGGGAGACCTACGAGCAGTACTTC	.	TRBV28	TRBJ2-7	.
CSVAQNTEAFF	TGCAGCGTTGCCCAGAACACTGAAGCTTTCTTT	.	TRBV29-1	TRBJ1-1	few
CASSQSSSRFNSPLHF	TGCGCCAGCAGTCAATCGAGTTCCAGGTTTAATTCACCCCTCCACTTT	.	TRBV23-1	TRBJ1-6	.
CASSLRSPNTGELFF	TGTGCCAGCAGCTTGAGGAGCCCGAACACCGGGGAGCTGTTTTTT	.	TRBV5-6	TRBJ2-2	.
CAWSGGSPGYQPQHF	TGTGCCTGGAGTGGGGGCAGCCCCGGTTATCAGCCCCAGCATTTT	.	TRBV30	TRBJ1-5	.
CANSPGQGTYEQYF	TGTGCCAACAGTCCGGGACAAGGGACCTACGAGCAGTACTTC	.	TRBV6-1	TRBJ2-7	.
CASSFGSLTSEAFF	TGTGCCAGCAGTTTTGGGTCTTTGACTTCTGAAGCTTTCTTT	.	TRBV6-5	TRBJ1-1	.
CASTPSGSGWAGF	TGTGCCAGCACCCCCTCTGGGAGCGGATGGGCAGGCTTT	.	TRBV28	TRBJ1-1	once